Detailed here is one TCR beta chain. The target antigen is unknown. This entry is derived from a study of shared clonotypes between healthy human individuals. Overall study results and limits: Relative to clonotypes present in all four donors, those not shared had lower generation probabilities.

Libraries were prepared by immunoSEQ multiplex PCR; TCRdb keeps only in-frame clonotypes and omits some of them. The sample carries about 2.1 million clones, 85% to 95% recorded once. Only CD45RO-negative cells positively selected for CCR7 counted as naive CD8 cells, so terminally differentiated effector memory CD45RA+ cells were excluded. This CDR3 region has 15 residues. V was trimmed by 5 bases and J by 6 bases, leaving 17 bases between them. Germline CDR1 SGHTS, CDR2 YDEGEE. This sequence joins TRBV5-8 and TRBJ1-4; D uncertain. Sequencing was performed on naive CD8+ T cells from PBMCs. This TCR was recovered from a young man in good health. Some clones in this sample may be carry-over from other donors' samples. The CDR3 is CASRRPAVQYEKLFF. CDR3 coding DNA: TGTGCCAGCAGGCGCCCGGCAGTTCAATATGAAAAACTGTTTTTT. The full variable domain, completed using reference TRBV5-8 and TRBJ1-4, is EAGVTQSPTHLIKTRGQQATLRCSPISGHTSVYWYQQALGLGLQFLLWYDEGEERNRGNFPPRFSGRQFPNYSSELNVNALELEDSALYLCASRRPAVQYEKLFFGSGTQLSVL.